The text below deals with one T cell receptor beta chain. Its antigen is currently unknown. Germline-derived CDR1 and CDR2 are KGHDR and SFDVKD. Between the trimmed V and J ends, which lost 1 base and 14 bases, there was a span of 8 bases. The CDR3 is 11 residues long. This entry is derived from a study of T cell responses to AZD1222 COVID-19 vaccine. Findings and caveats of the study: The study found vaccine-associated CD4 TCRs spanning spike, dominant at 160-218 and 743-854. Spike-specific TCRs gained breadth and depth after people received two AZD1222 doses. Possibly, clonal diversity was underestimated; donors were largely white British and included more females.

Produced via immunoSEQ multiplex PCR; TCRdb's table is partial and in-frame only. Of 100,000 to 150,000 clones detected, around 87% appear once; the ten largest clones hold about 10%. The clonotype was recovered from an adult in good health. This chain connects TRBV24-1 to TRBJ1-3; D uncertain. The source was peripheral blood, collected on day 0 of AZD1222 vaccination. The CDR3 DNA sequence: TGTGCCACCAGTGATTTTGAGCAGTTATATTTT. This encodes CATSDFEQLYF.